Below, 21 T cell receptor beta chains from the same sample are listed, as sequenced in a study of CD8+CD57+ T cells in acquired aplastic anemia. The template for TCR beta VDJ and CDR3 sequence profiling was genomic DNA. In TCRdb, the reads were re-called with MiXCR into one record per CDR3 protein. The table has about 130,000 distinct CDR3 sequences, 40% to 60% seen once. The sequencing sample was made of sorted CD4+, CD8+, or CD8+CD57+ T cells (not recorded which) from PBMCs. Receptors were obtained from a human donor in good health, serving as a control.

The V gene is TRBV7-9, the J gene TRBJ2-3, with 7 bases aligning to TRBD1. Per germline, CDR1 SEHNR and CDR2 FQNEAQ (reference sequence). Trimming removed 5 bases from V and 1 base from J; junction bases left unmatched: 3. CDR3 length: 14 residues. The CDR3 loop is CASSGGQGTDTQYF. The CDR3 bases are TGTGCCAGCAGCGGAGGACAGGGCACAGATACGCAGTATTTT.

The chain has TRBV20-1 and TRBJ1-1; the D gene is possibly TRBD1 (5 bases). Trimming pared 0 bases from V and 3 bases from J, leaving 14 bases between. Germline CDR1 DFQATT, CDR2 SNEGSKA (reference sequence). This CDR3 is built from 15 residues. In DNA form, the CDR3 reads TGCAGTGCTAGAGATGCAGGGTCTGCGGACACTGAAGCTTTCTTT. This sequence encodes CSARDAGSADTEAFF.

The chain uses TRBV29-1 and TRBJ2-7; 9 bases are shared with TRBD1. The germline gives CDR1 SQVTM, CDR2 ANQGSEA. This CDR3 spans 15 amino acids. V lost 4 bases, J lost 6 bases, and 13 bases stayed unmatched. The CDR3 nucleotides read TGCAGCGTTGTCAGACAGGGGGAAGGTCTACGCGAGCAGTACTTC. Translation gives CSVVRQGEGLREQYF.

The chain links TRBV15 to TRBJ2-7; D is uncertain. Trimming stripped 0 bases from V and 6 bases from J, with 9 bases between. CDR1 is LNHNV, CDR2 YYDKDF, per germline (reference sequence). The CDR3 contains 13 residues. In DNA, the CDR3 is TGTGCCACCAGCAGAGATCCGAGCAGCGAGCAGTACTTC. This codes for CATSRDPSSEQYF. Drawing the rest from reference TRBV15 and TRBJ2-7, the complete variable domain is DAMVIQNPRYQVTQFGKPVTLSCSQTLNHNVMYWYQQKSSQAPKLLFHYYDKDFNNEADTPDNFQSRRPNTSFCFLDIRSPGLGDTAMYLCATSRDPSSEQYFGPGTRLTVT.

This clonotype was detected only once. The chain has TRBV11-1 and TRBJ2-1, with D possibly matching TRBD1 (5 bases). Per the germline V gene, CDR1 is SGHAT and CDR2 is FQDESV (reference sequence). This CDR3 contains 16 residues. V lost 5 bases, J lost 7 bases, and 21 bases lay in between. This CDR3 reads CASSTKSERQRNEQFF. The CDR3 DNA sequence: TGTGCCAGCAGCACGAAATCGGAGAGACAGAGGAATGAGCAGTTCTTC.

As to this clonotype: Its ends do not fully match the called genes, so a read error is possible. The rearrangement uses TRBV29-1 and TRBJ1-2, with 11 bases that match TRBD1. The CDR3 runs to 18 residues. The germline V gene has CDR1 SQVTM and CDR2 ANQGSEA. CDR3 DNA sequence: TGCAGCGTCGAAGATAACCCGGGACAGGGGGGAGCTAACTATGGCTACACCTTC. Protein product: CSVEDNPGQGGANYGYTF.

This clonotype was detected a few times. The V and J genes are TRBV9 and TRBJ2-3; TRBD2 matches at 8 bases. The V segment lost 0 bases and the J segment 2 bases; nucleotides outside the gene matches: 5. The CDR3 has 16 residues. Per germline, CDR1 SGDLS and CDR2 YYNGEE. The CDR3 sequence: CASSVGAGAFTDTQYF. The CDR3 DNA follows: TGTGCCAGCAGCGTAGGAGCGGGGGCCTTCACAGATACGCAGTATTTT.

CDR3 amino acids: CASGPGAGANVLTF. Written as DNA, the CDR3 is TGTGCCAGCGGGCCCGGGGCTGGGGCCAACGTCCTGACTTTC. V usage is TRBV25-1 and J usage is TRBJ2-6; possibly TRBD2 for D (5 bases). V was clipped by 8 bases and J by 2 bases, with 10 bases between them. The CDR3 extends over 14 amino acids. Germline V lookup: CDR1 MGHDK, CDR2 SYGVNS.

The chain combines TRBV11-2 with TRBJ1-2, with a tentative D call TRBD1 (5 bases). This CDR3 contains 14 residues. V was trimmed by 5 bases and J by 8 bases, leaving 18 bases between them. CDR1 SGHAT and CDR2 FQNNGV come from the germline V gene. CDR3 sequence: CASSPDRESSGYTF. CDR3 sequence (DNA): TGTGCCAGCAGCCCCGACAGAGAATCTAGCGGCTACACCTTC. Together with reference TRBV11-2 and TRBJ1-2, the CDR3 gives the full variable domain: EAGVAQSPRYKIIEKRQSVAFWCNPISGHATLYWYQQILGQGPKLLIQFQNNGVVDDSQLPKDRFSAERLKGVDSTLKIQPAKLEDSAVYLCASSPDRESSGYTFGSGTRLTVV.

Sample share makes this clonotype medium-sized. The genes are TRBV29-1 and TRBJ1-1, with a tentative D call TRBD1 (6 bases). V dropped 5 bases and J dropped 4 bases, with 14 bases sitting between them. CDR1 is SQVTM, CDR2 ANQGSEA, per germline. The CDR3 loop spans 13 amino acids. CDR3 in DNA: TGCAGCGTTCGACAGGATCGGATCACTGAAGCTTTCTTT. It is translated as CSVRQDRITEAFF.

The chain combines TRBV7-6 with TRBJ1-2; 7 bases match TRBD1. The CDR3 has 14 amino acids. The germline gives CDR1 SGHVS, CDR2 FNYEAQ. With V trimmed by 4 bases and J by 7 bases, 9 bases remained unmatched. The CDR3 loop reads CASSSITGVGGYTF. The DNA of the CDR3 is TGTGCCAGCAGCTCAATCACAGGGGTTGGTGGCTACACCTTC.

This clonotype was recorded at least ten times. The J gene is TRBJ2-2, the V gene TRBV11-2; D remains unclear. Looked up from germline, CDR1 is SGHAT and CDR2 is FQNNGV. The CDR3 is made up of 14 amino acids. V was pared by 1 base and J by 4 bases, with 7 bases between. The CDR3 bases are TGTGCCAGCAGCTTAGCCCTTTCCACCGGGGAGCTGTTTTTT. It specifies CASSLALSTGELFF.

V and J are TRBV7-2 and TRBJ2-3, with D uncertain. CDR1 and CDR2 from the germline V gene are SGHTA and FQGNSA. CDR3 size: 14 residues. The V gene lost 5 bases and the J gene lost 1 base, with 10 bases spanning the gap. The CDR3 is CASSPQVGTDTQYF. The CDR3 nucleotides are TGTGCCAGCAGCCCGCAGGTGGGCACAGATACGCAGTATTTT.

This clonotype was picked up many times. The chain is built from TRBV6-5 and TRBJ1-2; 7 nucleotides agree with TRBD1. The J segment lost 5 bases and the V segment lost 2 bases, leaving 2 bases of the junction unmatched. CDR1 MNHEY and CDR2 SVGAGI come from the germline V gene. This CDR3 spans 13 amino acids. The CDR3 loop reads CASSYTGEYGYTF. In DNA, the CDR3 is TGTGCCAGCAGTTACACAGGGGAGTATGGCTACACCTTC.

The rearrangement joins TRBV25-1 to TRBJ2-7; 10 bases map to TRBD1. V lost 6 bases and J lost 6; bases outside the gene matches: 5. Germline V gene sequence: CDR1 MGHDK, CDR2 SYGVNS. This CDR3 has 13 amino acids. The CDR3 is CASSQRTGGEQYF. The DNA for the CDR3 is TGTGCCAGCAGCCAAAGGACAGGGGGCGAGCAGTACTTC.

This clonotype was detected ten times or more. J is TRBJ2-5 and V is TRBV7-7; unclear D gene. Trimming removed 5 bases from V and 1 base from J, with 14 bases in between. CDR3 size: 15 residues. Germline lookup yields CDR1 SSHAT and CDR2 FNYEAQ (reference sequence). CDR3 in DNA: TGTGCCAGCAGCCGCGTCAACTTACCCCAAGAGACCCAGTACTTC. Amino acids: CASSRVNLPQETQYF.

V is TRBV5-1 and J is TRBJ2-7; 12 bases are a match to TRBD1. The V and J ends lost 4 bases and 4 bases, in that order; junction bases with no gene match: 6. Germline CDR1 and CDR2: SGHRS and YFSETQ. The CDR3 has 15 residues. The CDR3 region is CASSQGTGGIYEQYF. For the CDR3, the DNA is TGCGCCAGCAGCCAGGGGACAGGGGGCATTTACGAGCAGTACTTC.

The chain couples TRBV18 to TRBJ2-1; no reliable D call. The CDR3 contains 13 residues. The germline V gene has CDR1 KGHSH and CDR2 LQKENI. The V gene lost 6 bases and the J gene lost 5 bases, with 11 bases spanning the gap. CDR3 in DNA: TGTGCCAGCTCCCCGATTGCCAACAATGAGCAGTTCTTC. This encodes CASSPIANNEQFF.

DNA of the CDR3: TGTGCCAGCAGCGGTTGGGATGGGTTTGAGGCTTTCTTT. Translating gives CASSGWDGFEAFF. J is TRBJ1-1 and V is TRBV5-4; D is unresolved. Looked up from germline, CDR1 is SGHNT and CDR2 is YYREEE (reference sequence). This CDR3 has 13 residues. The V end was cut by 4 bases, the J end by 11 bases, with 18 bases between.

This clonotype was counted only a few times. The CDR3 nucleotides are TGTGCCAGCAGTGAAGGGAACAGGGGCTCTGAAAAACTGTTTTTT. Translated, it gives CASSEGNRGSEKLFF. The rearrangement uses TRBV25-1 and TRBJ1-4; the match to TRBD1 covers 7 bases. V gave up 2 bases and J gave up 7 bases; unmatched junction bases: 7. Germline assignment: CDR1 MGHDK and CDR2 SYGVNS. The CDR3 runs 15 residues.

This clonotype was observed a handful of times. DNA of the CDR3: TGTGCCAGCAGTGAAGGACCTAGCGGGGGGAGCACAGATACGCAGTATTTT. The encoded protein is CASSEGPSGGSTDTQYF. V gene TRBV2 combines with J gene TRBJ2-3; 11 bases are a match to TRBD2. The V and J ends lost 1 base and 0 bases, in that order; junction bases with no gene match: 3. Germline CDR1 SNHLY, CDR2 FYNNEI. The CDR3 extends over 17 amino acids.